The 21 T cell receptor beta chains in this list originate from one sample, sequenced in a study of blood T cell repertoires in COVID-19. Produced via immunoSEQ multiplex PCR; TCRdb's table is partial and in-frame only. The sample has 150,000 to 200,000 clones, 85% seen once. The specimen was peripheral blood. The receptor set was obtained from a human donor with acute or convalescent COVID-19. The donor label of this sample is uncertain.

The rearrangement links TRBV4-2 to TRBJ2-1, with TRBD2 matching over 10 bases. V gave up 4 bases and J gave up 5 bases; unmatched junction bases: 11. The CDR3 covers 17 residues. CDR1 and CDR2 (germline): LGHNA, YNFKEQ. The CDR3 bases are TGTGCCAGCAGCCCCGCCACGTCTAGCGGGGGTAACAATGAGCAGTTCTTC. Translated, it gives CASSPATSSGGNNEQFF.

This chain connects TRBV5-4 to TRBJ1-6, with D unresolved. The CDR3 runs 15 residues. CDR1 and CDR2 (germline): SGHNT, YYREEE (reference sequence). V was pared by 2 bases and J by 0 bases, with 6 bases between. In nucleotides, the CDR3 is TGTGCCAGCAGCTTTGGTAGCTCCTATAATTCACCCCTCCACTTT. It encodes CASSFGSSYNSPLHF. Complete variable domain (other parts from reference TRBV5-4 and TRBJ1-6): ETGVTQSPTHLIKTRGQQVTLRCSSQSGHNTVSWYQQALGQGPQFIFQYYREEENGRGNFPPRFSGLQFPNYSSELNVNALELDDSALYLCASSFGSSYNSPLHFGNGTRLTVT.

The chain carries TRBV6-4 and TRBJ1-1; D uncertain. The CDR3 runs 13 residues. Germline CDR1 reads MRHNA; CDR2 reads SNTAGT. Trimming pared 6 bases from V and 4 bases from J, leaving 12 bases between. The CDR3 DNA reads TGTGCCAGCAGCCTCGGGTTGGGCACTGAAGCTTTCTTT. Protein product: CASSLGLGTEAFF.

V usage is TRBV2 and J usage is TRBJ1-5; TRBD1 is a possible D gene (5 bases). Germline V gives CDR1 SNHLY, CDR2 FYNNEI. The length of the CDR3 is 13 residues. V shed 10 bases and J shed 4 bases, with 14 bases lying between them. The DNA for the CDR3 is TGTGCCACCCAAGACCAGGGTAATCAGCCCCAGCATTTT. Its translation: CATQDQGNQPQHF. The variable domain in full, with the rest retrieved from reference TRBV2 and TRBJ1-5, is EPEVTQTPSHQVTQMGQEVILRCVPISNHLYFYWYRQILGQKVEFLVSFYNNEISEKSEIFDDQFSVERPDGSNFTLKIRSTKLEDSAMYFCATQDQGNQPQHFGDGTRLSIL.

The rearrangement uses TRBV6-6 and TRBJ2-1; weak D call: TRBD1 (5 bases). The germline V gene has CDR1 MNHNY and CDR2 SVGAGI (reference sequence). There are 12 residues in the CDR3. Trimming removed 6 bases from V and 12 bases from J, with 15 bases in between. CDR3 sequence: CASSSTGRGQFF. CDR3 sequence (DNA): TGTGCCAGCAGCAGCACAGGTCGCGGGCAGTTCTTC.

The count of this clone is one. The V gene is TRBV5-6, the J gene TRBJ2-5; TRBD2 is a possible D gene (7 bases). Germline V lookup: CDR1 SGHDT, CDR2 YYEEEE. This CDR3 has 13 amino acids. V lost 2 bases, J lost 5 bases, and 10 bases lay in between. CDR3 nucleotides: TGTGCCAGCAGCTTTAGGGGGGGTGAGACCCAGTACTTC. Translating gives CASSFRGGETQYF.

V gene TRBV18 combines with J gene TRBJ2-1; TRBD2 agrees at 8 bases. This CDR3 region has 18 residues. V was clipped by 3 bases and J by 2 bases; unmatched bases: 12. Germline CDR1 and CDR2: KGHSH and LQKENI. In DNA form, the CDR3 reads TGTGCCAGCTCACCTCTTGAGATAGCGGGGCCCACCTACAATGAGCAGTTCTTC. Its translation: CASSPLEIAGPTYNEQFF.

This CDR3 is CASSPPRGYGYTF. For the CDR3, the DNA is TGTGCCAGCAGCCCCCCGCGCGGCTATGGCTACACCTTC. V and J are TRBV6-5 and TRBJ1-2, with D unclear. The V end was cut by 6 bases, the J end by 4 bases, with 12 bases between. Germline CDR1 reads MNHEY; CDR2 reads SVGAGI. This CDR3 contains 13 residues.

This rearrangement joins TRBV10-1 to TRBJ1-6; 7 bases agree with TRBD1. The CDR3 has 13 residues. With V trimmed by 7 bases and J by 4 bases, 1 base remained unmatched. Germline CDR1 reads WNHNN; CDR2 reads SYGVQD (reference sequence). CDR3 residues: CASTQGYNSPLHF. The CDR3 DNA reads TGCGCCAGCACACAGGGGTATAATTCACCCCTCCACTTT.

The rearrangement links TRBV27 to TRBJ2-3, with a tentative D call TRBD2 (7 bases). Germline loops: CDR1 MNHEY, CDR2 SMNVEV (reference sequence). The CDR3 is 15 residues long. V lost 3 bases and J 6 bases, leaving 16 bases between the germline ends. The DNA for the CDR3 is TGTGCCAGCAGTTTCTTGGGCGGGGGCATGGATACGCAGTATTTT. Translation gives CASSFLGGGMDTQYF.

The chain is built from TRBV12-3 or TRBV12-4 and TRBJ1-2; weak D call: TRBD1 (6 bases). V lost 5 bases and J lost 8, with 12 bases in between. CDR3 length: 12 amino acids. Here the CDR3 reads CASSGPGGGYTF. The CDR3 nucleotides are TGTGCCAGCAGTGGGCCGGGGGGCGGCTACACCTTC.

The chain links TRBV30 to TRBJ1-3; D remains ambiguous. The CDR3 is 14 residues long. Germline lookup yields CDR1 GTSNPN and CDR2 SVGIG (reference sequence). The V and J ends lost 5 bases and 0 bases respectively, with 11 bases between them. As DNA, the CDR3 is TGTGCCTGGGCTCCACTGAGCTCTGGAAACACCATATATTTT. Translating gives CAWAPLSSGNTIYF.

J is TRBJ1-4 and V is TRBV28; tentatively, D is TRBD1 (5 bases). Germline loops: CDR1 MDHEN, CDR2 SYDVKM. Trimming pared 4 bases from V and 4 bases from J, leaving 10 bases between. The length of the CDR3 is 14 residues. CDR3 bases: TGTGCCAGCAGTTCCGACAGACTTAATGAAAAACTGTTTTTT. This encodes CASSSDRLNEKLFF.

In DNA, the CDR3 is TGTGCCAGCAGCCAAGATTTCCGGGGGGGGGCTGTAGATACGCAGTATTTT. This gives the protein CASSQDFRGGAVDTQYF. The gene calls are TRBV4-2 and TRBJ2-3; TRBD2 matches at 8 bases. The CDR3 loop spans 17 amino acids. Germline V gives CDR1 LGHNA, CDR2 YNFKEQ. With V trimmed by 0 bases and J by 5 bases, 10 bases remained unmatched.

In its sample, this clone was seen a few times. The chain is built from TRBV11-2 and TRBJ1-2, with D hard to call. This CDR3 region has 13 residues. CDR1 and CDR2 from the germline V gene are SGHAT and FQNNGV. V was clipped by 3 bases and J by 5 bases, with 10 bases between them. This chain's CDR3 is CASSFDGPYGYTF. DNA of the CDR3: TGTGCCAGCAGCTTTGATGGGCCATATGGCTACACCTTC.

The chain recombines TRBV25-1 with TRBJ1-1, with 7 bases aligning to TRBD1. This CDR3 has 15 residues. From germline, CDR1 is MGHDK and CDR2 SYGVNS. The V gene end was trimmed by 6 bases and the J gene end by 1 base; junction bases not matched to a gene: 8. This CDR3 reads CASRSGGTANTEAFF. Here the CDR3 DNA reads TGTGCCAGCAGATCAGGCGGGACAGCGAACACTGAAGCTTTCTTT.

The chain is built from TRBV3-1 (or the pseudogene TRBV3-2) and TRBJ2-5; TRBD2 matches 7 bases. Germline-derived CDR1 and CDR2 are LGHDT and YNNKEL (reference sequence). The CDR3 totals 19 residues. The trim removed 3 bases at V and 2 bases at J, leaving 18 bases unmatched. CDR3 sequence: CASSQGLHRASGRQETQYF. The CDR3 DNA sequence: TGTGCCAGCAGCCAGGGCCTACACCGGGCTAGCGGAAGGCAAGAGACCCAGTACTTC.

The chain joins TRBV5-1 to TRBJ2-3; D remains unclear. The CDR3 consists of 14 residues. Per the germline V gene, CDR1 is SGHRS and CDR2 is YFSETQ. The V gene lost 2 bases and the J gene lost 3 bases, with 10 bases spanning the gap. The CDR3 bases are TGCGCCAGCAGCTTCTCGAGGCAAACAGATACGCAGTATTTT. It codes for CASSFSRQTDTQYF.

The gene calls are TRBV2 and TRBJ1-2; D is perhaps TRBD1 (5 bases). Germline lookup yields CDR1 SNHLY and CDR2 FYNNEI. The germline V and J ends were trimmed by 8 bases and 5 bases, with 12 bases remaining between them. The CDR3 contains 12 residues. The CDR3 reads CASAYGGYGYTF. The CDR3, as DNA: TGTGCCAGCGCTTACGGGGGGTATGGCTACACCTTC.

CDR3 DNA sequence: TGCGCCAGCAGTGAGCCGGGACTGGACACTGAAGCTTTCTTT. Its translation: CASSEPGLDTEAFF. This rearrangement joins TRBV10-1 to TRBJ1-1, with D maybe TRBD1 (5 bases). Trimming left V 2 bases short and J 3 bases short, with 10 bases between. Germline CDR1 WNHNN, CDR2 SYGVQD (reference sequence). The CDR3 contains 14 residues.

This clone came up a few times. V and J are TRBV2 and TRBJ1-3; a weak D match, TRBD1 (6 bases). The CDR3 extends over 14 amino acids. The germline V gene has CDR1 SNHLY and CDR2 FYNNEI. Trimming removed 5 bases at V and 2 bases at J, with 10 bases between. CDR3 protein: CASSLDSPGNTIYF. The CDR3 DNA reads TGTGCCAGCAGTCTGGACAGTCCTGGAAACACCATATATTTT.